This TCR beta chain was profiled in a study of beta chain features in type 1 diabetes. Over 95% purity was reached by all sorted populations. The study's findings and limits: Patients showed naive, central memory and Treg TCRB repertoires that appeared more similar than those of healthy donors. Sequencing of cDNA might inflate the share of cells that strongly express TCR. In type 1 diabetes patients, VDJ junctions had fewer insertions; deletions at these junctions were more frequent. Moderate but significant shortening of TCRB CDR3s was recorded in all four CD4+ subsets from Type 1 diabetes patients.

All of the isolated RNA was reverse transcribed, so expressed TCRB transcripts were sequenced. TCRdb's copy holds only in-frame clones and misses some; the assay was immunoSEQ multiplex PCR. Among 150,000 to 200,000 clones listed, around 7.9% were seen once. Regarding this clone: Antigen: not known.

The CDR3 runs to 13 residues. Trimming took off 3 bases at V and 3 bases at J, with 9 bases between the two ends. Germline CDR1 GTSNPN, CDR2 SVGIG (reference sequence). The TCR sequence derives from a man between 18 and 29 years old with type 1 diabetes. The rearrangement joins TRBV30 to TRBJ2-1; the D gene is possibly TRBD1 (5 bases). The specimen was central memory CD4+ T cells from blood. CDR3 amino acids: CAWSHRFYNEQFF. CDR3 nucleotides: TGTGCCTGGAGCCACAGGTTCTACAATGAGCAGTTCTTC.